This paragraph reports one TCR beta chain. What it recognizes is unknown. The CDR3 has 19 residues. Trimming cost V 1 base and J 1 base, with 22 bases left between them. CDR1 and CDR2 from the germline V gene are SGHTA and FQGTGA. TCRdb analysed the reads with MiXCR anew, one entry per CDR3 protein. The table has around 34,000 distinct CDR3 sequences, 52% seen once. The data stem from a study of T cell repertoires in cytomegalovirus infection. Study summary: The authors relied on CMV epitopes, both recently identified HLA-C-restricted and well-studied HLA-B-restricted.

The specimen comprised CD8+ T cells from cultured PBMCs, sampled from culture after CMV antigen stimulation. V gene TRBV7-3 combines with J gene TRBJ1-1; D remains unclear. The receptor's source is a human donor in good health (CMV status not recorded). Some clones in this sample may be carry-over from other donors' samples. The CDR3, as DNA: TGTGCCAGCAGCTTAAGTTACGGGGATCCTCGGTTGGGGAACACTGAAGCTTTCTTT. It codes for CASSLSYGDPRLGNTEAFF.